This T cell receptor (beta chain) was retrieved from a study of T cells in localized non-small cell lung cancer (dated by TCRdb to 2020 to 2022). Regarding the study in general: Comparing tumors with uninvolved tumor-adjacent lungs, the study looked at the T cell repertoires of fewer than 250 patients with early-stage NSCLC. The cohort comprised 236 treatment-naïve NSCLC patients with resected, localized lung tumors. NSCLC patients had a mean age of approximately 72 years, and 129 were male and around 110 female.

TCR beta CDR3 regions were sequenced from DNA using the immunoSEQ Assay. The paper's data handling went like this. To compute T cell density, TCR beta template counts were normalized to usable DNA, which was estimated by amplifying housekeeping genes. Using the preseqR package, richness was estimated by extrapolating to 120,000 templates for tissue samples and 400,000 templates for PBMC samples. Clonality was calculated as one minus Pielou's evenness. To identify tissue-enriched TCRs, differential abundance testing was run on productive amino-acid clonotypes with a minimum total count of 5 and an alpha of 0.1. The Jaccard Index and the Morisita Overlap Index were used to quantify repertoire overlap between compartments. TCR beta CDR3s were clustered by GLIPH together with public tetramer-defined viral CDR3s, and at least three viral sequences plus V-gene enrichment were required for viral motifs. Not all clones reach the TCRdb copy of this immuneACCESS table, which keeps in-frame sequences only. Checked studies attribute under half of the gap to unresolved V genes and leave the rest unexplained. V and J calls and clone size are those listed in that table; D and trimming were worked out from the DNA. Recorded for this sample are 15,000 or so clones; about 87% of them occurred a single time. The top ten hold under 30% of the sample.

At diagnosis, peripheral blood, uninvolved tumor-adjacent lung and tumor were collected and stored as a combination of fresh-frozen and FFPE material. Blood samples were analyzed as peripheral blood mononuclear cells for TCR repertoire profiling. Including cysteine and phenylalanine, the CDR3 has 13 amino acids. Just the 39-base CDR3 DNA is kept, in frame starting at base 1. Trimming removed 5 bases from V and 2 bases from J, leaving 9 bases between the germline ends. From the germline V gene, CDR1 is MDHEN and CDR2 is SYDVKM. This clone was seen a few times. Its cognate antigen has yet to be identified. No base quality information exists; no much larger clone differs at one position. What the study reported, not specific to this receptor: The highest T cell clonality was observed in uninvolved tumor-adjacent lung, where clonality exceeded that of tumor, suggesting that antigenic responses were more focused in uninvolved tumor-adjacent lung. Because multi-region sequencing of the tumors was not done, intratumor heterogeneity could not be ruled out. Longer overall survival was associated with higher T cell density in blood, whereas shorter survival was associated with higher clonality in adjacent lung. Because of the exploratory design, TCR variables were selected using unadjusted p-values without false-discovery rate correction. A median of 57 of the top 100 tumor clones turned up in the paired uninvolved adjacent lung, and roughly 30 of those clones also ranked among the top 100 of that same adjacent lung.

The sequence is built from TRBV28 and TRBJ1-1; the D gene is unclear. Here the sequenced sample was peripheral blood mononuclear cells, taken before any cancer treatment. The sequence was obtained from a male donor aged 60 or over with stage II lung adenocarcinoma. Here the CDR3 is given as CASSLPHNTEAFF. The nucleotide sequence reads TGTGCCAGCAGTCTCCCACACAACACTGAAGCTTTCTTT.